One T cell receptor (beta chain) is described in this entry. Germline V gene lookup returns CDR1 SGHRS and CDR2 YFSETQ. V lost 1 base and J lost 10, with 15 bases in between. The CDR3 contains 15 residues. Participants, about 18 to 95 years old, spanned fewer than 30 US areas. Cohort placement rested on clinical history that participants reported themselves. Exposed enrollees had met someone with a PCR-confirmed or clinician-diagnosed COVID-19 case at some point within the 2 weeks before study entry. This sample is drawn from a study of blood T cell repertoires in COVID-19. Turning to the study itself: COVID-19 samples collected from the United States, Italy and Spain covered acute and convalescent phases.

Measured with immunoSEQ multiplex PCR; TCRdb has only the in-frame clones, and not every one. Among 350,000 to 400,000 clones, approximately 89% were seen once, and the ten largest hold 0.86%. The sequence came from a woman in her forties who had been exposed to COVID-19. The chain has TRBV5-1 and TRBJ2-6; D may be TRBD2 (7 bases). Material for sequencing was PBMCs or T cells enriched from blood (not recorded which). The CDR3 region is CASSLRAGEGNVLTF. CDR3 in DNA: TGCGCCAGCAGCTTGAGGGCAGGGGAGGGGAACGTCCTGACTTTC.